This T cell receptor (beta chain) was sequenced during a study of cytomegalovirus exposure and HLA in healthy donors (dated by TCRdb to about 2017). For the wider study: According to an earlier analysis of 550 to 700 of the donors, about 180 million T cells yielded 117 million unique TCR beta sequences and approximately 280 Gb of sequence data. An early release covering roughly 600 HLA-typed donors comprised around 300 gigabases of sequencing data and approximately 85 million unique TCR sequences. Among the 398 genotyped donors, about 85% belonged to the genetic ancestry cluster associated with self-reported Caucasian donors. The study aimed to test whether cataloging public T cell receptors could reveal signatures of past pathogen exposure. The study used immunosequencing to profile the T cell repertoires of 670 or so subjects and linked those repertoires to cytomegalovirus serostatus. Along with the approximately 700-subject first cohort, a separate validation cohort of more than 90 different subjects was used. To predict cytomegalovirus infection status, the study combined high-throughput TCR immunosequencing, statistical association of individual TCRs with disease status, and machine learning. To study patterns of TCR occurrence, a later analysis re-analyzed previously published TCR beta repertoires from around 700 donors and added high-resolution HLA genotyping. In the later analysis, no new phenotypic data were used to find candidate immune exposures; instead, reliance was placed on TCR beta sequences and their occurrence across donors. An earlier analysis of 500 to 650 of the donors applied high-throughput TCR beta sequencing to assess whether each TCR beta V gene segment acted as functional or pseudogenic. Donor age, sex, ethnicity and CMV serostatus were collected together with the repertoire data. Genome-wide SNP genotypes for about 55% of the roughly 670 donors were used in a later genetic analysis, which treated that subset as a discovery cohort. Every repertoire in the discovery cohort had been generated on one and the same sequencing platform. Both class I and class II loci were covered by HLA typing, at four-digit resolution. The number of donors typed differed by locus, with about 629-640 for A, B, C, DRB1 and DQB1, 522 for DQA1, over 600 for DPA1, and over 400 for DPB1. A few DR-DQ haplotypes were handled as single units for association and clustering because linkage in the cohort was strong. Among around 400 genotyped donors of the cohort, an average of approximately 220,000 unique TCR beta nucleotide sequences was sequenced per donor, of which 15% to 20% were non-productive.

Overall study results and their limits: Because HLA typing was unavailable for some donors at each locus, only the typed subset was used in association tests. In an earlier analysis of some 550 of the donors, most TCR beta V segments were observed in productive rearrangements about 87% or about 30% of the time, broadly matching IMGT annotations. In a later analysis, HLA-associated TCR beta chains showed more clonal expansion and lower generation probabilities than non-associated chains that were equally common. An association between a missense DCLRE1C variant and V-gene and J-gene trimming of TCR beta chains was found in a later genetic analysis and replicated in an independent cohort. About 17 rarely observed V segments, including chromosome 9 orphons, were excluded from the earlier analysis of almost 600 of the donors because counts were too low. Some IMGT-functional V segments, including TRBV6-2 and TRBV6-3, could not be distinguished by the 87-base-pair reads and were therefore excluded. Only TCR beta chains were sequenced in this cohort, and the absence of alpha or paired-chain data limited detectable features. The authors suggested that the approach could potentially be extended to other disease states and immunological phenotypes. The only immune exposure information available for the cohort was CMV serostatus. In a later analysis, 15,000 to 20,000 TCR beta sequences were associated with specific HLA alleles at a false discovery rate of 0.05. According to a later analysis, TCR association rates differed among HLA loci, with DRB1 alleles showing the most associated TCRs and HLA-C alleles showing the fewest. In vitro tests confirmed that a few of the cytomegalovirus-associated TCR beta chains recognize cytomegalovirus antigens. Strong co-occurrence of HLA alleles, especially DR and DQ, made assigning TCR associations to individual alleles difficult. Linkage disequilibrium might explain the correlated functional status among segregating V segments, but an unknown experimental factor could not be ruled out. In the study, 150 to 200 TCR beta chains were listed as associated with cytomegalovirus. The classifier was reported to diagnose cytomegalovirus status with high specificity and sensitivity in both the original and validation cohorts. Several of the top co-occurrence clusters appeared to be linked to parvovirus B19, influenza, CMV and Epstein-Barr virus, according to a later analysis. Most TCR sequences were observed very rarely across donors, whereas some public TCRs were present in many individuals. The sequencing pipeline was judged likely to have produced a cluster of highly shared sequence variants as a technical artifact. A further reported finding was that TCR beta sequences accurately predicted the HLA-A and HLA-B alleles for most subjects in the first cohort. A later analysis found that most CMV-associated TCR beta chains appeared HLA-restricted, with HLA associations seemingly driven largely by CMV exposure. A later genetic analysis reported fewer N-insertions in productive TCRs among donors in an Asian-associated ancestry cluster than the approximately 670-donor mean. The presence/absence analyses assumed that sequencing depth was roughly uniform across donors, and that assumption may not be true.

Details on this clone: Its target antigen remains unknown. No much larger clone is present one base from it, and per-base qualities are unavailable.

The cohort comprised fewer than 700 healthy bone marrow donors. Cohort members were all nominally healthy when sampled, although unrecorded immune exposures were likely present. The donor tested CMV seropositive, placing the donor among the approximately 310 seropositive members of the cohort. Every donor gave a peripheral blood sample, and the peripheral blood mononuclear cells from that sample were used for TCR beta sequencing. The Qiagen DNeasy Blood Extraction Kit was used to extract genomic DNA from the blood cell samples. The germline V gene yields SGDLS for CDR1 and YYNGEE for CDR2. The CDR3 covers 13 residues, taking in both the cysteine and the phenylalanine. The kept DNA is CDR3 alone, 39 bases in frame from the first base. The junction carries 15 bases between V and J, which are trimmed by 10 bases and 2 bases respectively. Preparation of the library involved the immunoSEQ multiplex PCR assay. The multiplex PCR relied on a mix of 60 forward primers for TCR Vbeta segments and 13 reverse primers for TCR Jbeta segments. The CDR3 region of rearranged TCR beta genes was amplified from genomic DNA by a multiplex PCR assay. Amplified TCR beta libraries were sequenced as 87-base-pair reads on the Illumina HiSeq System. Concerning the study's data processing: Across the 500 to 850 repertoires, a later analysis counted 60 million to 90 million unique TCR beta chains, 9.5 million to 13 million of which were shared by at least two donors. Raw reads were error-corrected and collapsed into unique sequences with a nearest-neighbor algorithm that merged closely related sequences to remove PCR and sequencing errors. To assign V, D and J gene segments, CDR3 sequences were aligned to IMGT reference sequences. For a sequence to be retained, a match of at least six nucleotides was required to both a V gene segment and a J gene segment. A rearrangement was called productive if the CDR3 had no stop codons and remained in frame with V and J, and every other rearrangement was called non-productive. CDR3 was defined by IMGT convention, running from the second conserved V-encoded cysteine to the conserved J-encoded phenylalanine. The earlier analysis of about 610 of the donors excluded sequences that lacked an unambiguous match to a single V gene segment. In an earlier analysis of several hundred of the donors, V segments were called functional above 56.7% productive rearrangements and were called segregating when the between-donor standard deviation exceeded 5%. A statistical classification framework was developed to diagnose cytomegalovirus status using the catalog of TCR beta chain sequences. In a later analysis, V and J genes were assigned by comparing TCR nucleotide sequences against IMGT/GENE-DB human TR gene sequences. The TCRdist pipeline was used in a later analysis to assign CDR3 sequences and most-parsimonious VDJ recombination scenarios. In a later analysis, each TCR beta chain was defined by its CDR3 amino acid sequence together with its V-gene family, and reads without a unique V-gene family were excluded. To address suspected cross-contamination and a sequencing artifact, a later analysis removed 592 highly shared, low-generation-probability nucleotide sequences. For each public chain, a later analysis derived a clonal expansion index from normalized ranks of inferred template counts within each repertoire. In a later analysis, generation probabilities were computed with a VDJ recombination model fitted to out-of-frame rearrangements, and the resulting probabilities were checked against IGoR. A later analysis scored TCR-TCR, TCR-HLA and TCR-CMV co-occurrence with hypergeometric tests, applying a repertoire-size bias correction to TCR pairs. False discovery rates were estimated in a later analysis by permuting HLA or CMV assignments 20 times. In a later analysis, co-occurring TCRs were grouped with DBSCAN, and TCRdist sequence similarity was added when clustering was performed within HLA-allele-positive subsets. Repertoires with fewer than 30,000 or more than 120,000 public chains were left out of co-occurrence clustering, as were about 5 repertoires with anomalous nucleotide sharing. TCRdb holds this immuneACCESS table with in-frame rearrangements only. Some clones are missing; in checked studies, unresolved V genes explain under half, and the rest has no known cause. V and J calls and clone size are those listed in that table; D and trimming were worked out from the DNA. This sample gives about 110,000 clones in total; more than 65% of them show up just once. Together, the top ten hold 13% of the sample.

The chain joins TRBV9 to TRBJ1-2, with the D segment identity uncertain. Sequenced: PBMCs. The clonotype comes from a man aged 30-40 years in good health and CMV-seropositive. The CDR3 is CARAPRRNYGYTF. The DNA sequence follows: TGTGCCCGCGCACCTCGTCGGAACTATGGCTACACCTTC.